Reported below is one TCR beta chain. Its antigen is not known. The ends lost 6 bases at V and 2 bases at J; junction bases unmatched: 12. The V gene's germline CDR1 is MNHEY and CDR2 SMNVEV (reference sequence). The CDR3 consists of 16 residues. This entry comes from a study of T cells after yellow fever vaccination. Study findings and constraints: The study found a weaker secondary response that peaked faster, day 5 versus 15. Contamination of FACS-sorted repertoires by abundant clonotypes from the bulk population could occur.

Each CDR3 protein gets one entry after TCRdb re-called the 5' RACE reads with MiXCR. The sample carries some 600,000 distinct CDR3 sequences, around 17% recorded once. The TCR comes from a man between 18 and 35 years old who received the YFV17D yellow fever vaccine. Material: PBMCs, obtained 5 days after the first yellow fever vaccination. This chain links TRBV27 with TRBJ2-7; 8 bases align to TRBD1. The CDR3 is CASSFMTGDRPYEQYF. In DNA, the CDR3 is TGTGCCAGCAGCTTCATGACCGGGGACAGGCCCTACGAGCAGTACTTC.